These 28 T cell receptor beta chains were all obtained from the same sample, sequenced in a study of siplizumab effects on memory and regulatory T cells. Method: immunoSEQ multiplex PCR; TCRdb's copy keeps in-frame clones and lacks some. Of tens of thousands of clones in the sample, roughly 93% were seen once. The source material was CD8+ T cells sorted from blood. These receptors all stem from a human donor in good health.

The chain carries TRBV30 and TRBJ2-2; no definite D call. Trimming removed 4 bases from V and 6 bases from J, with 12 bases in between. Per the germline V gene, CDR1 is GTSNPN and CDR2 is SVGIG (reference sequence). This CDR3 comprises 13 residues. The chain's CDR3 is CAWTVAVPGELFF. In nucleotides, the CDR3 is TGTGCCTGGACCGTAGCCGTCCCCGGGGAGCTGTTTTTT.

The chain has TRBV7-9 and TRBJ2-2; maybe TRBD2 (6 bases). With 1 base removed from V and 0 bases from J, the gap between germline ends came to 12 bases. Germline CDR1 and CDR2: SEHNR and FQNEAQ (reference sequence). CDR3 size: 17 residues. The CDR3 DNA follows: TGTGCCAGCAGCTTAGGAGTTGGCGGGACGAACACCGGGGAGCTGTTTTTT. Its protein product is CASSLGVGGTNTGELFF.

The chain uses TRBV4-3 and TRBJ2-5; no clear D. In germline, CDR1 is LGHNA, CDR2 YSLEER. Trimming removed 1 base from V and 3 bases from J, with 12 bases in between. CDR3 length: 15 amino acids. CDR3 nucleotide sequence: TGCGCCAGCAGCCAAGGATCTGGGCAGGAAGAGACCCAGTACTTC. Its translation: CASSQGSGQEETQYF.

Notes on this clone: The sample has other DNA sequences that encode this CDR3 too. The chain is built from TRBV13 and TRBJ1-1; no clear D. There are 13 residues in the CDR3. The ends were cut back, 1 base at V and 1 base at J, with 4 bases in the middle. Germline V lookup: CDR1 PRHDT, CDR2 FYEKMQ (reference sequence). CDR3 sequence reads: CASSLEGNTEAFF. DNA for the CDR3: TGTGCCAGCAGCTTAGAAGGGAACACTGAAGCTTTCTTT.

The V gene is TRBV7-9, the J gene TRBJ2-3; TRBD2 agrees at 14 bases. Unmatched junction bases numbered 8, after V lost 4 bases and J lost 5 bases. Germline values: CDR1 SEHNR, CDR2 FQNEAQ (reference sequence). CDR3 size: 17 residues. The CDR3 loop reads CASSYRLAGGPGDTQYF. Here the CDR3 DNA reads TGTGCCAGCAGCTACAGACTAGCGGGGGGGCCAGGAGATACGCAGTATTTT.

J is TRBJ1-2 and V is TRBV7-2, with D possibly matching TRBD1 (5 bases). V lost 2 bases, J lost 12 bases, and 10 bases lay in between. This CDR3 has 11 amino acids. The germline CDR1 and CDR2 sequences are SGHTA and FQGNSA. The CDR3 region has the DNA TGTGCCAGCAGCTTAAGGGGTAGTGACACCTTC. Translating it yields CASSLRGSDTF.

This clone was observed a single time. This chain uses TRBV7-9 with TRBJ2-1; no reliable D call. This CDR3 has 13 amino acids. The germline V gene has CDR1 SEHNR and CDR2 FQNEAQ (reference sequence). V shed 1 base and J shed 8 bases, with 9 bases lying between them. The CDR3 here is CASSLGGFDEQFF. DNA of the CDR3: TGTGCCAGCAGCTTAGGGGGTTTCGATGAGCAGTTCTTC.

The CDR3, as DNA: TGTGCCAGCAGCGCGGGACTGACCCCCGGCTACGAGCAGTACTTC. The encoded protein is CASSAGLTPGYEQYF. The chain joins TRBV7-9 to TRBJ2-7; D is possibly TRBD2 (6 bases). The germline V gene encodes CDR1 SEHNR and CDR2 FQNEAQ (reference sequence). Between the trimmed V and J ends, which lost 5 bases and 3 bases, there was a span of 17 bases. This CDR3 has 15 amino acids. Together with reference TRBV7-9 and TRBJ2-7, the CDR3 gives the full variable domain: DTGVSQNPRHKITKRGQNVTFRCDPISEHNRLYWYRQTLGQGPEFLTYFQNEAQLEKSRLLSDRFSAERPKGSFSTLEIQRTEQGDSAMYLCASSAGLTPGYEQYFGPGTRLTVT.

This chain connects TRBV19 to TRBJ2-1; perhaps TRBD2 as D (6 bases). CDR1 and CDR2 from the germline V gene are LNHDA and SQIVND (reference sequence). This CDR3 comprises 15 residues. V lost 3 bases, J lost 6 bases, and 15 bases lay in between. This CDR3 reads CASSIVAGLGNEQFF. CDR3 nucleotides: TGTGCCAGTAGTATTGTGGCGGGGCTAGGCAATGAGCAGTTCTTC.

The chain links TRBV30 to TRBJ2-2; no definite D call. The CDR3 extends over 11 amino acids. Germline assignment: CDR1 GTSNPN and CDR2 SVGIG (reference sequence). Trimming removed 5 bases at V and 1 base at J, with 2 bases between. The DNA of the CDR3 is TGTGCCTGGGAGAACACCGGGGAGCTGTTTTTT. Translation: CAWENTGELFF.

This chain joins TRBV9 and TRBJ1-5; the D is unclear. Germline CDR1 is SGDLS and CDR2 is YYNGEE. The germline V and J ends were trimmed by 7 bases and 0 bases, with 8 bases remaining between them. The CDR3 loop spans 13 amino acids. The CDR3 sequence: CASGTDSNQPQHF. The DNA of the CDR3 is TGTGCCAGCGGTACTGATAGCAATCAGCCCCAGCATTTT.

V and J are TRBV9 and TRBJ2-7; D might be TRBD2 (6 bases). CDR3 length: 15 amino acids. Germline CDR1 reads SGDLS; CDR2 reads YYNGEE. Between the trimmed V and J ends, which lost 0 bases and 2 bases, there was a span of 12 bases. The CDR3 spells CASSVDARGAYEQYF. The CDR3 nucleotides read TGTGCCAGCAGCGTAGACGCGCGGGGAGCCTACGAGCAGTACTTC. Full variable domain (outside the CDR3, taken from reference TRBV9 and TRBJ2-7): DSGVTQTPKHLITATGQRVTLRCSPRSGDLSVYWYQQSLDQGLQFLIQYYNGEERAKGNILERFSAQQFPDLHSELNLSSLELGDSALYFCASSVDARGAYEQYFGPGTRLTVT.

The rearrangement uses TRBV7-9 and TRBJ1-1; 8 positions match TRBD1. Trimming at V came to 3 bases and at J to 6 bases, leaving 3 bases not matched to a gene. CDR1 SEHNR and CDR2 FQNEAQ come from the germline V gene (reference sequence). This CDR3 is 13 amino acids long. Here the CDR3 DNA reads TGTGCCAGCAGCTTGGAACAGGGGGCTGAAGCTTTCTTT. Protein: CASSLEQGAEAFF.

The rearrangement joins TRBV6-6 to TRBJ1-5; a possible D gene is TRBD1 (5 bases). With 10 bases removed from V and 2 bases from J, the gap between germline ends came to 15 bases. This CDR3 region has 14 residues. Germline V lookup: CDR1 MNHNY, CDR2 SVGAGI (reference sequence). The DNA of the CDR3 is TGTGCCACCTCAGGGTTGGGAGGCAATCAGCCCCAGCATTTT. It translates to CATSGLGGNQPQHF.

V usage is TRBV10-2 and J usage is TRBJ2-2; D is ambiguous. Trimming pared 0 bases from V and 3 bases from J, leaving 5 bases between. Germline CDR1 is WSHSY and CDR2 is SAAADI. This CDR3 spans 14 amino acids. CDR3 DNA: TGCGCCAGCAGTGAGTCGTCCTACACCGGGGAGCTGTTTTTT. Translation: CASSESSYTGELFF.

This clone has a single count. This rearrangement joins TRBV11-2 to TRBJ2-3; D might be TRBD1 (5 bases). Germline values: CDR1 SGHAT, CDR2 FQNNGV. V was cut by 2 bases and J by 1 base, with 10 bases left in between. CDR3 length equals 15 residues. CDR3 sequence reads: CASSLTGLGTDTQYF. DNA of the CDR3: TGTGCCAGCAGCTTAACAGGTTTAGGCACAGATACGCAGTATTTT. Looking up the rest from reference TRBV11-2 and TRBJ2-3 gives the full variable domain: EAGVAQSPRYKIIEKRQSVAFWCNPISGHATLYWYQQILGQGPKLLIQFQNNGVVDDSQLPKDRFSAERLKGVDSTLKIQPAKLEDSAVYLCASSLTGLGTDTQYFGPGTRLTVL.

This clone appeared once. The rearrangement joins TRBV4-1 to TRBJ2-7; TRBD1 matches at 11 bases. Germline CDR1 and CDR2: MGHRA and YSYEKL. V shed 1 base, J shed 13 bases, and the junction held 6 bases outside the gene matches. The CDR3 contains 13 residues. The CDR3 region has the DNA TGCGCCAGCAGCCAAGTTTCCGGACAGGGGGCTTACTTC. Protein product: CASSQVSGQGAYF.

This clone has just one count. V gene TRBV7-8 combines with J gene TRBJ2-1; D is unclear. This CDR3 has 13 residues. V shed 5 bases and J shed 3 bases, with 8 bases lying between them. Germline V lookup: CDR1 SGHVS, CDR2 FQNEAQ. Written as DNA, the CDR3 is TGTGCCAGCAGCCTGAGCAGCTACAATGAGCAGTTCTTC. Encoded protein: CASSLSSYNEQFF.

The chain links TRBV2 to TRBJ1-2, with D maybe TRBD1 (6 bases). The CDR3 is 16 residues long. Trimming removed 4 bases at V and 2 bases at J, with 17 bases between. The germline V gene encodes CDR1 SNHLY and CDR2 FYNNEI. CDR3 amino acids: CASSAVAGVWNYGYTF. Written as DNA, the CDR3 is TGTGCCAGCAGTGCTGTGGCAGGGGTATGGAACTATGGCTACACCTTC. Filled out from reference TRBV2 and TRBJ1-2, the complete variable domain reads EPEVTQTPSHQVTQMGQEVILRCVPISNHLYFYWYRQILGQKVEFLVSFYNNEISEKSEIFDDQFSVERPDGSNFTLKIRSTKLEDSAMYFCASSAVAGVWNYGYTFGSGTRLTVV.

Points on this clone: This CDR3 is missing its conserved last phenylalanine or tryptophan, likely due to a read error. The rearrangement uses TRBV6-1 and TRBJ2-7; the D gene is possibly TRBD2 (6 bases). The CDR3 contains 15 residues. Per the germline V gene, CDR1 is MNHNS and CDR2 is SASEGT. With 2 bases removed from V and 5 bases from J, the gap between germline ends came to 16 bases. The chain's CDR3 is CASSEYTASGDEQYL. The CDR3 coding sequence is TGTGCCAGCAGTGAATATACAGCGTCGGGGGACGAGCAGTACCTC.

This rearrangement joins TRBV2 to TRBJ1-2; D unresolved. CDR3 length: 16 amino acids. Germline V gene data show CDR1 as SNHLY and CDR2 as FYNNEI. Trimming shortened V by 1 base and J by 7 bases, and 19 bases separated the two germline ends. The CDR3 spells CASSEVAFSAGVGYTF. The DNA of the CDR3 is TGTGCCAGCAGTGAAGTGGCCTTTTCGGCGGGAGTTGGCTACACCTTC.

This clone was counted between two and nine times. V is TRBV19 and J is TRBJ2-1; 14 positions match TRBD2. The CDR3 is made up of 16 amino acids. V was pared by 6 bases and J by 8 bases, with 9 bases of the junction left unmatched. Germline-derived CDR1 and CDR2 are LNHDA and SQIVND (reference sequence). The CDR3 bases are TGTGCCAGTAGGCCCCTGGGACTAGCGGGAGTAGATGAGCAGTTCTTC. As protein: CASRPLGLAGVDEQFF.

This rearrangement joins TRBV30 to TRBJ2-3; TRBD2 matches at 8 bases. CDR1 GTSNPN and CDR2 SVGIG come from the germline V gene (reference sequence). This CDR3 is built from 14 residues. V trimming: 2 bases; J trimming: 2 bases; junction bases outside the gene matches: 3. CDR3 region: CAWSWTSYTDTQYF. The CDR3 region has the DNA TGTGCCTGGAGTTGGACTAGCTACACAGATACGCAGTATTTT. The variable domain in full, with the rest retrieved from reference TRBV30 and TRBJ2-3, is SQTIHQWPATLVQPVGSPLSLECTVEGTSNPNLYWYRQAAGRGLQLLFYSVGIGQISSEVPQNLSASRPQDRQFILSSKKLLLSDSGFYLCAWSWTSYTDTQYFGPGTRLTVL.

The rearrangement joins TRBV9 to TRBJ2-7; D not certain. Germline V lookup: CDR1 SGDLS, CDR2 YYNGEE. CDR3 length: 17 amino acids. Trimming removed 0 bases from V and 2 bases from J, with 18 bases in between. The CDR3 DNA reads TGTGCCAGCAGCGTAGGTCCACGGACCCAACAAGCCTACGAGCAGTACTTC. It specifies CASSVGPRTQQAYEQYF.

The V gene is TRBV5-6, the J gene TRBJ1-1; TRBD1 might be the D (5 bases). The V and J ends lost 4 bases and 4 bases respectively, with 20 bases between them. The germline V gene encodes CDR1 SGHDT and CDR2 YYEEEE. The CDR3 length is 16 residues. The DNA for the CDR3 is TGTGCCAGCAGCCCCGTGGTTGTGGGACGGGGCACTGAAGCTTTCTTT. Encoded protein: CASSPVVVGRGTEAFF.

The gene calls are TRBV4-1 and TRBJ1-6; perhaps TRBD1 as D (6 bases). This CDR3 is 14 amino acids long. The germline gives CDR1 MGHRA, CDR2 YSYEKL. The V and J ends lost 4 bases and 4 bases respectively, with 8 bases between them. CDR3 in amino acids: CASSPTGYNSPLHF. In DNA, the CDR3 is TGCGCCAGCAGCCCTACAGGGTATAATTCACCCCTCCACTTT.

The chain employs TRBV4-2 and TRBJ2-6; D may be TRBD2 (5 bases). This CDR3 contains 19 residues. Germline-derived CDR1 and CDR2 are LGHNA and YNFKEQ. Trimming shortened V by 4 bases and J by 0 bases, and 19 bases separated the two germline ends. CDR3 protein: CASSLRGPDVYSGANVLTF. Written as DNA, the CDR3 is TGTGCCAGCAGCCTCCGAGGGCCCGACGTATACTCTGGGGCCAACGTCCTGACTTTC.

This rearrangement joins TRBV19 to TRBJ2-1; maybe TRBD2 (5 bases). The V end lost 3 bases, the J end lost 6 bases, and 12 bases lay between the germline ends. Germline V gives CDR1 LNHDA, CDR2 SQIVND (reference sequence). The CDR3 spans 14 residues. CDR3 sequence (DNA): TGTGCCAGTAGTATCCCGGGGTGGGGCAATGAGCAGTTCTTC. Protein: CASSIPGWGNEQFF.